These 11 T cell receptor beta chains were all obtained from the same sample, sequenced in a study of T cell changes during pregnancy in multiple sclerosis. Produced via immunoSEQ multiplex PCR; TCRdb's table is partial and in-frame only. The repertoire holds tens of thousands of clones, with around nine tenths as singletons. The material sequenced was peripheral blood, taken in the first trimester of pregnancy. These receptors originate from a female donor in good health, enrolled as a control in a pregnancy study.

The chain carries TRBV19 and TRBJ2-3, with D unresolved. Looked up from germline, CDR1 is LNHDA and CDR2 is SQIVND (reference sequence). Between the trimmed V and J ends, which lost 1 base and 3 bases, there was a span of 8 bases. The CDR3 is 14 residues long. In DNA, the CDR3 is TGTGCCAGTAGTATAGCCCCCGGGACAGATACGCAGTATTTT. Translation gives CASSIAPGTDTQYF.

As regards this clone: Sequence at one end of the junction differs from germline and may be a read error. The V and J genes are TRBV7-7 and TRBJ2-7, with a tentative D call TRBD2 (7 bases). The CDR3 is 15 residues long. Germline-derived CDR1 and CDR2 are SSHAT and FNYEAQ (reference sequence). This CDR3 is CASSPGGRGESEQYF. CDR3 DNA: TGTGCTAGCAGCCCTGGGGGGAGGGGGGAGAGCGAGCAGTACTTC.

The rearrangement joins TRBV27 to TRBJ2-3; D gene ambiguous. V gave up 0 bases and J gave up 5 bases, with 18 bases separating them. Germline V gene data show CDR1 as MNHEY and CDR2 as SMNVEV (reference sequence). This CDR3 is 17 amino acids long. The CDR3 here is CASSLSTVSHPGDTQYF. Here the CDR3 DNA reads TGTGCCAGCAGTTTATCCACAGTGAGTCACCCCGGAGATACGCAGTATTTT.

The chain couples TRBV4-3 to TRBJ1-2, with TRBD1 matching 9 bases. The length of the CDR3 is 15 residues. V gave up 2 bases and J gave up 4 bases; unmatched junction bases: 5. From germline, CDR1 is LGHNA and CDR2 YSLEER. The CDR3 here is CASSQNRGQGYGYTF. DNA for the CDR3: TGCGCCAGCAGCCAAAACAGGGGGCAAGGCTATGGCTACACCTTC.

The J gene is TRBJ1-1, the V gene TRBV30; TRBD1 might be the D (6 bases). The V and J ends lost 6 bases and 4 bases respectively, with 18 bases between them. CDR1 and CDR2 (germline): GTSNPN, SVGIG (reference sequence). The CDR3 is 14 residues long. This chain's CDR3 is CACSRTGTFTEAFF. The CDR3 DNA follows: TGTGCCTGCTCACGCACAGGGACCTTCACTGAAGCTTTCTTT.

The rearrangement joins TRBV18 to TRBJ1-2; D not resolved. V lost 2 bases and J 8 bases, leaving 15 bases between the germline ends. CDR1 KGHSH and CDR2 LQKENI come from the germline V gene. The CDR3 is 14 amino acids. CDR3 DNA: TGTGCCAGCTCACCAAGCCGAGAGGGCAACGGCTACACCTTC. It translates to CASSPSREGNGYTF. The whole variable domain, filled in from reference TRBV18 and TRBJ1-2, reads NAGVMQNPRHLVRRRGQEARLRCSPMKGHSHVYWYRQLPEEGLKFMVYLQKENIIDESGMPKERFSAEFPKEGPSILRIQQVVRGDSAAYFCASSPSREGNGYTFGSGTRLTVV.

This clone was detected only once. The rearrangement uses TRBV5-6 and TRBJ2-7; TRBD1 agrees at 9 bases. The germline V gene encodes CDR1 SGHDT and CDR2 YYEEEE. The CDR3 consists of 13 residues. Germline trimming cut 1 base from V and 6 bases from J; bases unmatched to any gene: 2. This CDR3 reads CASSLTGGLEQYF. Written as DNA, the CDR3 is TGTGCCAGCAGCTTGACAGGGGGCCTCGAGCAGTACTTC.

The chain uses TRBV4-3 and TRBJ2-5; D is undetermined. The CDR3 length is 16 residues. Per the germline V gene, CDR1 is LGHNA and CDR2 is YSLEER. V shed 0 bases and J shed 0 bases, with 11 bases lying between them. This chain's CDR3 is CASSQDLTRNQETQYF. CDR3 nucleotides: TGCGCCAGCAGCCAAGACCTGACGAGGAACCAAGAGACCCAGTACTTC.

The table lists this clone with a count of one. V gene TRBV7-4 combines with J gene TRBJ2-3; 12 bases line up with TRBD2. V shed 4 bases, J shed 5 bases, and the junction held 10 bases outside the gene matches. The length of the CDR3 is 17 residues. Germline V gene lookup returns CDR1 SGHVT and CDR2 SQSDAQ. The CDR3 reads CASSCGLAGTVRDTQYF. Here the CDR3 DNA reads TGTGCCAGCAGCTGCGGACTAGCGGGAACGGTTAGAGATACGCAGTATTTT. Full variable domain (remainder filled in from reference TRBV7-4 and TRBJ2-3): GAGVSQSPRYKVAKRGRDVALRCDSISGHVTLYWYRQTLGQGSEVLTYSQSDAQRDKSGRPSGRFSAERPERSVSTLKIQRTEQGDSAVYLCASSCGLAGTVRDTQYFGPGTRLTVL.

The chain is built from TRBV7-9 and TRBJ1-3; the D gene is possibly TRBD1 (6 bases). CDR1 is SEHNR and CDR2 is FQNEAQ in the germline V gene (reference sequence). CDR3 length: 15 residues. Trimming took 8 bases from V and 2 from J, leaving 16 bases between them. Written as DNA, the CDR3 is TGTGCCAGCGGCAACAGGGATTTAGCTGGAAACACCATATATTTT. This sequence encodes CASGNRDLAGNTIYF.

The chain couples TRBV30 to TRBJ1-2; tentatively, D is TRBD1 (6 bases). The CDR3 extends over 17 amino acids. Germline V gene lookup returns CDR1 GTSNPN and CDR2 SVGIG (reference sequence). V lost 1 base, J lost 3 bases, and 21 bases lay in between. CDR3 sequence reads: CAWSAPLGGRIDYGYTF. CDR3 DNA sequence: TGTGCCTGGAGTGCCCCCCTGGGGGGGCGCATCGACTATGGCTACACCTTC.